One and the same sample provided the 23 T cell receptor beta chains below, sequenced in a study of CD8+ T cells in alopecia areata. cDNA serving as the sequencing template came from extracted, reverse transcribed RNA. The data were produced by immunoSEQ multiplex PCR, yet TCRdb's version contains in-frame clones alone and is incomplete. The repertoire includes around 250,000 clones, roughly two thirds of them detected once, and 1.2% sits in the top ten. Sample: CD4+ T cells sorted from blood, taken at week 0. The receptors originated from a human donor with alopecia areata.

The CDR3 DNA sequence: TGCGCCAGCAGCCCCGGGGGTAGTGGCTACACCTTC. As protein: CASSPGGSGYTF. The chain has TRBV5-1 and TRBJ1-2, with D perhaps TRBD1 (5 bases). Germline loops: CDR1 SGHRS, CDR2 YFSETQ. The CDR3 length is 12 residues. Trimming took 4 bases from V and 7 from J, leaving 11 bases between them.

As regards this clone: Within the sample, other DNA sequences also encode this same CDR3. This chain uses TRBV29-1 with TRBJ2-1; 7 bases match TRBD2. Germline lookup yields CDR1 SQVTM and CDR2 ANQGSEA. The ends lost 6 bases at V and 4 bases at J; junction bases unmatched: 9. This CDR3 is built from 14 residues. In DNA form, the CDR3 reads TGCAGCGTGGGGAGGGACTCCATATACAATGAGCAGTTCTTC. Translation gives CSVGRDSIYNEQFF.

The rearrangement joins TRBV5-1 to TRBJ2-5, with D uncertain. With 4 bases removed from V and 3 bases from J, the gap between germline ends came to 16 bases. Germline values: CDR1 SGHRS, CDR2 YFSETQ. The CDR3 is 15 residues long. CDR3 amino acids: CASSQTPLEEETQYF. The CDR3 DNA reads TGCGCCAGCAGCCAGACACCGCTCGAGGAAGAGACCCAGTACTTC.

Here the CDR3 reads CASSDARDGAKNIQYF. For the CDR3, the DNA is TGTGCCAGCAGTGACGCCCGGGATGGAGCCAAAAACATTCAGTACTTC. The chain employs TRBV6-4 and TRBJ2-4; possible D gene TRBD2, 5 bases. Per germline, CDR1 MRHNA and CDR2 SNTAGT. The CDR3 runs to 16 residues. V was pared by 2 bases and J by 0 bases, with 11 bases between.

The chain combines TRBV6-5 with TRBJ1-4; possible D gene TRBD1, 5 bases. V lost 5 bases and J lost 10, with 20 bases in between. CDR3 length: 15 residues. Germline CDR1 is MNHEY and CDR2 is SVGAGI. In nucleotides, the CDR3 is TGTGCCAGCAGTCCAAACCGGGACCGCCAGGGAAAACTGTTTTTT. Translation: CASSPNRDRQGKLFF.

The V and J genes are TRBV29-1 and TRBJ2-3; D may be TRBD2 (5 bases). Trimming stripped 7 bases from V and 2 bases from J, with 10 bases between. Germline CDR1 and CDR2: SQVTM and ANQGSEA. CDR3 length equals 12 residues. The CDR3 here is CSAGGYTDTQYF. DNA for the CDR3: TGCAGCGCTGGAGGTTACACAGATACGCAGTATTTT.

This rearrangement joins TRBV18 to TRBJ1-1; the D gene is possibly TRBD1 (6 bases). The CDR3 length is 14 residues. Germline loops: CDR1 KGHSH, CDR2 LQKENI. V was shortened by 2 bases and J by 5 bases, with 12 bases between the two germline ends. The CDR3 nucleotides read TGTGCCAGCTCACCAGAAACAGGGTGGACTGAAGCTTTCTTT. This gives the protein CASSPETGWTEAFF.

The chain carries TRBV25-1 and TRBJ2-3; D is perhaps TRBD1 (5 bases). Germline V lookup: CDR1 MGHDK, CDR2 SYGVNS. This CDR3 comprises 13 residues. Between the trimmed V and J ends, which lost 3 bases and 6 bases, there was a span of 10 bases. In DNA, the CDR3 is TGTGCCAGCAGTGACCCAGGGCACGATACGCAGTATTTT. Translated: CASSDPGHDTQYF.

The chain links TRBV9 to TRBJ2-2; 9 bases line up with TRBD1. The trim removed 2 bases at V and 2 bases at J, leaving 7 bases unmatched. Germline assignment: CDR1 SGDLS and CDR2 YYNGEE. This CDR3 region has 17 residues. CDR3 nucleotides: TGTGCCAGCAGCGTCCAGACAGGGGGTGATAACACCGGGGAGCTGTTTTTT. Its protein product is CASSVQTGGDNTGELFF.

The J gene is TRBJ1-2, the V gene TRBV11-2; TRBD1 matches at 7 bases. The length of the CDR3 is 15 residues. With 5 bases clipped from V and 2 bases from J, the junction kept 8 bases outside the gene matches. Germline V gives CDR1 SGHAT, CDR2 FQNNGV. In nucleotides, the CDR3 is TGTGCCAGCAGCCCCTGGGGACAGCAGAACTATGGCTACACCTTC. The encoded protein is CASSPWGQQNYGYTF. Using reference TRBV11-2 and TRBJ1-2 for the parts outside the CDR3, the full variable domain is EAGVAQSPRYKIIEKRQSVAFWCNPISGHATLYWYQQILGQGPKLLIQFQNNGVVDDSQLPKDRFSAERLKGVDSTLKIQPAKLEDSAVYLCASSPWGQQNYGYTFGSGTRLTVV.

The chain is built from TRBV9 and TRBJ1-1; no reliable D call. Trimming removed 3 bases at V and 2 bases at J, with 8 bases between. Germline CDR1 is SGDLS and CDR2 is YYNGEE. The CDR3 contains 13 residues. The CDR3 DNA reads TGTGCCAGCAGCGGAAACATTAACACTGAAGCTTTCTTT. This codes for CASSGNINTEAFF. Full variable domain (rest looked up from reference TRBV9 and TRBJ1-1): DSGVTQTPKHLITATGQRVTLRCSPRSGDLSVYWYQQSLDQGLQFLIQYYNGEERAKGNILERFSAQQFPDLHSELNLSSLELGDSALYFCASSGNINTEAFFGQGTRLTVV.

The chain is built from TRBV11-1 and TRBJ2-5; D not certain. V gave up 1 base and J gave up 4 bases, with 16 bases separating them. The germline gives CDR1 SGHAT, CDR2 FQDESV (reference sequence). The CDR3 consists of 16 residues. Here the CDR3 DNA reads TGTGCCAGCAGCTTAGATGCGTGGGGAATTGGAGAGACCCAGTACTTC. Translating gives CASSLDAWGIGETQYF.

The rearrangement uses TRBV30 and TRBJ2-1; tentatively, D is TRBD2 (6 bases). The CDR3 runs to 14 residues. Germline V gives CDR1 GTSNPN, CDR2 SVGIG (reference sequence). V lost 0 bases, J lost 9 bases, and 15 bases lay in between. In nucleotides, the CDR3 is TGTGCCTGGAGTGTACCCCTAGGAGGGAGTGAGCAGTTCTTC. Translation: CAWSVPLGGSEQFF.

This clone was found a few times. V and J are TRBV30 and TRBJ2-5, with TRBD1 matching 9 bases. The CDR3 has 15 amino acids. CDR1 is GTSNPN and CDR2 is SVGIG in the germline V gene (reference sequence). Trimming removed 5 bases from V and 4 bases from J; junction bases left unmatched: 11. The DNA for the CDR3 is TGTGCCTGGTCCCTGGGACAGGGTGTAGGAGAGACCCAGTACTTC. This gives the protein CAWSLGQGVGETQYF.

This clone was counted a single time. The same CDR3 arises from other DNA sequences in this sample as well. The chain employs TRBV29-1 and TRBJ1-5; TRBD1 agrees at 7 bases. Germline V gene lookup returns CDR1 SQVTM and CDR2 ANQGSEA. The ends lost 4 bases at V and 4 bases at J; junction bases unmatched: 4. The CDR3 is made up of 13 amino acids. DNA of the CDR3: TGCAGCGTTGGAGACAGGGCTAATCAGCCCCAGCATTTT. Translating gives CSVGDRANQPQHF.

The CDR3 bases are TGCAGCGTTGGGCCCCGTGAGAACACAGATACGCAGTATTTT. This gives the protein CSVGPRENTDTQYF. The chain joins TRBV29-1 to TRBJ2-3; D is undetermined. CDR1 is SQVTM and CDR2 is ANQGSEA in the germline V gene. Trimming took off 4 bases at V and 2 bases at J, with 13 bases between the two ends. The CDR3 covers 14 residues.

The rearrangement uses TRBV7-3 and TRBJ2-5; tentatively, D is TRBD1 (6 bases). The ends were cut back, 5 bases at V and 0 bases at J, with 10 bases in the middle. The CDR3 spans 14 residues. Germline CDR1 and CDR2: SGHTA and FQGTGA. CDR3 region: CASSPTGHQETQYF. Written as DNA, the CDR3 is TGTGCCAGCAGCCCAACAGGGCACCAAGAGACCCAGTACTTC. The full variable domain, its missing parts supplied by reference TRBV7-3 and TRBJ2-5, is GAGVSQTPSNKVTEKGKYVELRCDPISGHTALYWYRQSLGQGPEFLIYFQGTGAADDSGLPNDRFFAVRPEGSVSTLKIQRTERGDSAVYLCASSPTGHQETQYFGPGTRLLVL.

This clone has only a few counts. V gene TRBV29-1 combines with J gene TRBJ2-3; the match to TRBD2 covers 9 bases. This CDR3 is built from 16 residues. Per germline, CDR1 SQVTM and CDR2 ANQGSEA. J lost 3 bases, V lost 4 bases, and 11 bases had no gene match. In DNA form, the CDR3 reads TGCAGCGTTGGATCCCTAGCGGGGCTCGGGACAGATACGCAGTATTTT. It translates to CSVGSLAGLGTDTQYF.

This chain's CDR3 is CARWSPTKNIQYF. The CDR3 DNA is TGTGCCAGGTGGTCACCAACCAAAAACATTCAGTACTTC. The rearrangement links TRBV2 to TRBJ2-4; D remains unclear. V gave up 9 bases and J gave up 2 bases, with 11 bases separating them. The CDR3 consists of 13 residues. Looked up from germline, CDR1 is SNHLY and CDR2 is FYNNEI.

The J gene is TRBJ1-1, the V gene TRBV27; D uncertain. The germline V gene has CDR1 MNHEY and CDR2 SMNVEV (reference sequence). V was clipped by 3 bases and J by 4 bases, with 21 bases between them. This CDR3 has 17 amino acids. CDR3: CASSFIGMNPRGTEAFF. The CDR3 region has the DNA TGTGCCAGCAGTTTTATTGGTATGAACCCACGAGGCACTGAAGCTTTCTTT.

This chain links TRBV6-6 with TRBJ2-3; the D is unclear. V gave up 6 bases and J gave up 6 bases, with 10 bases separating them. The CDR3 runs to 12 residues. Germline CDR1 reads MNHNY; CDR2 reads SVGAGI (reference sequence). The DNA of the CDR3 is TGTGCCAGCAGCCCTCTCGGGGATACGCAGTATTTT. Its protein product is CASSPLGDTQYF.

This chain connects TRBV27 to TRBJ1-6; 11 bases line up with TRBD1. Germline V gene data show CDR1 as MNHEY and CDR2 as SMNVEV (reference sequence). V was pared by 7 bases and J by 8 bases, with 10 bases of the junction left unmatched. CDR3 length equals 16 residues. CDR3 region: CASTRRGQGADSPLHF. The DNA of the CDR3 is TGTGCCAGCACCCGCCGAGGACAGGGGGCCGATTCACCCCTCCACTTT.

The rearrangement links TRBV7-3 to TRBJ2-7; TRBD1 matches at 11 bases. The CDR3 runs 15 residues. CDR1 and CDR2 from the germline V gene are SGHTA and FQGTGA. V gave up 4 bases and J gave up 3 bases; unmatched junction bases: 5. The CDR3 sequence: CASSSWTGGIYEQYF. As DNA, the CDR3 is TGTGCCAGCAGCTCCTGGACAGGGGGCATCTACGAGCAGTACTTC.